Listed here are 14 T cell receptor beta chains from one sample, sequenced in a study of breast tumors, draining lymph nodes, adjacent tissues. Breast cancer patients provided tissue from their axillary draining lymph nodes. TCRdb processed the multiplex PCR reads anew with MiXCR; each CDR3 protein has one entry. The sample has over 70,000 distinct CDR3 sequences, more than 25% seen once. The sequencing sample was made of axillary lymph node tissue. These receptor sequences come from a female donor with breast cancer. Some clones in this sample may be carry-over from other donors' samples.

This clonotype has a count of ten or more. This chain links TRBV4-3 with TRBJ1-4; D is ambiguous. The CDR3 covers 15 residues. The germline gives CDR1 LGHNA, CDR2 YSLEER. V dropped 1 base and J dropped 2 bases, with 8 bases sitting between them. DNA for the CDR3: TGCGCCAGCAGCCAAGGCGGAGGGACTAATGAAAAACTGTTTTTT. It codes for CASSQGGGTNEKLFF.

This clonotype was seen many times. The V call is TRBV20-1, the J call TRBJ2-5; 12 nucleotides agree with TRBD1. The V and J ends lost 2 bases and 5 bases, in that order; junction bases with no gene match: 12. Germline V CDR1 and CDR2: DFQATT, SNEGSKA (reference sequence). This CDR3 contains 17 residues. The CDR3 here is CSARPLAGTGGAETQYF. The CDR3 DNA follows: TGCAGTGCTAGACCACTGGCCGGGACAGGGGGCGCGGAGACCCAGTACTTC.

This clonotype was observed many times. The genes are TRBV20-1 and TRBJ2-7, with TRBD1 matching over 7 bases. Per the germline V gene, CDR1 is DFQATT and CDR2 is SNEGSKA (reference sequence). Trimming removed 3 bases from V and 6 bases from J; junction bases left unmatched: 5. CDR3 size: 12 residues. CDR3 nucleotide sequence: TGCAGTGCTAGCTCAGGGGGTGGCGAGCAGTACTTC. Residues: CSASSGGGEQYF.

This clonotype was seen at least ten times. DNA of the CDR3: TGTGCCAGCAGCCAAGTCAGGACTGGGTACAATGAGCAGTTCTTC. It translates to CASSQVRTGYNEQFF. This chain links TRBV3-1 with TRBJ2-1, with D possibly being TRBD2 (5 bases). V gave up 1 base and J gave up 4 bases, with 11 bases separating them. The CDR3 extends over 15 amino acids. Germline loops: CDR1 LGHDT, CDR2 YNNKEL (reference sequence).

This clonotype was observed many times. The chain uses TRBV7-8 and TRBJ2-5; the D is unclear. The CDR3 is made up of 14 amino acids. The germline V gene encodes CDR1 SGHVS and CDR2 FQNEAQ. V was cut by 2 bases and J by 4 bases, with 11 bases left in between. In nucleotides, the CDR3 is TGTGCCAGCAGCTTAAAGAGGAGTGGAGAGACCCAGTACTTC. This sequence encodes CASSLKRSGETQYF. Filled out from reference TRBV7-8 and TRBJ2-5, the complete variable domain reads GAGVSQSPRYKVAKRGQDVALRCDPISGHVSLFWYQQALGQGPEFLTYFQNEAQLDKSGLPSDRFFAERPEGSVSTLKIQRTQQEDSAVYLCASSLKRSGETQYFGPGTRLLVL.

This clonotype was counted ten times or more. V is TRBV29-1 and J is TRBJ2-1; no clear D. CDR3 length equals 14 residues. Germline values: CDR1 SQVTM, CDR2 ANQGSEA. Deletions cut 7 bases from V and 2 bases from J, with 15 bases between. The CDR3 DNA sequence: TGCAGCGCTGACCGAACTACAGCCTACAATGAGCAGTTCTTC. It yields the protein CSADRTTAYNEQFF.

This clonotype showed up just a few times. A read error may explain this, as a much larger clone is one base away. The chain couples TRBV6-1 to TRBJ1-2; no clear D. There are 17 residues in the CDR3. Trimming left V 5 bases short and J 1 base short, with 20 bases between. CDR1 is MNHNS and CDR2 is SASEGT in the germline V gene. This chain's CDR3 is CASSHSGFRYYNYGYTF. CDR3 bases: TGTGCCAGCAGTCATAGCGGTTTTCGGTATTATAACTATGGCTACACCTTC.

Regarding this clonotype: One junction end disagrees with the germline gene, perhaps due to a read error. The gene calls are TRBV2 and TRBJ1-5; no definite D call. The length of the CDR3 is 15 residues. Germline V gene lookup returns CDR1 SNHLY and CDR2 FYNNEI. Here the CDR3 DNA reads TGTGCCGGCAGTGATAGTTCGTCGAGCGATCAGCCCCAGCATTTT. Translated, it gives CAGSDSSSSDQPQHF.

This clonotype was observed at least ten times. The CDR3 spells CASHPSGALYEQYF. The CDR3 coding sequence is TGTGCCAGCCATCCTAGCGGAGCCTTATACGAGCAGTACTTC. This rearrangement joins TRBV25-1 to TRBJ2-7, with 7 bases aligning to TRBD2. The CDR3 is 14 amino acids. Germline CDR1 is MGHDK and CDR2 is SYGVNS. V was clipped by 8 bases and J by 4 bases; unmatched bases: 11.

A remark on this clonotype: A much more abundant neighbour one base away suggests this may be a read error. J is TRBJ2-1 and V is TRBV18; D remains unclear. Trimming removed 3 bases from V and 6 bases from J, with 15 bases in between. Germline CDR1 is KGHSH and CDR2 is LQKENI. CDR3 size: 15 residues. CDR3: CASSPEAVHPNEQFF. CDR3 sequence (DNA): TGTGCCAGCTCACCTGAGGCAGTTCATCCCAATGAGCAGTTCTTC.

V and J are TRBV20-1 and TRBJ1-1; D is unresolved. Trimming cost V 3 bases and J 4 bases, with 12 bases left between them. The CDR3 contains 13 residues. The germline CDR1 and CDR2 sequences are DFQATT and SNEGSKA (reference sequence). The CDR3 DNA reads as TGCAGTGCTAGGGATTCGGGCGGCACTGAAGCTTTCTTT. This gives the protein CSARDSGGTEAFF.

The gene calls are TRBV20-1 and TRBJ1-5, with D hard to call. The germline V gene encodes CDR1 DFQATT and CDR2 SNEGSKA (reference sequence). V was cut by 3 bases and J by 9 bases, with 12 bases left in between. The CDR3 covers 12 residues. The CDR3 sequence is CSARVPGGPQHF. The CDR3 DNA follows: TGCAGTGCTAGGGTCCCCGGAGGGCCCCAGCATTTT.

This clonotype was counted ten times or more. The J gene is TRBJ2-7, the V gene TRBV7-6; 9 nucleotides match TRBD2. J lost 2 bases, V lost 1 base, and 0 bases had no gene match. Germline CDR1 SGHVS, CDR2 FNYEAQ. This CDR3 has 14 residues. CDR3 region: CASSLGTSAYEQYF. For the CDR3, the DNA is TGTGCCAGCAGCTTAGGGACTAGCGCCTACGAGCAGTACTTC. The whole variable domain, remainder taken from reference TRBV7-6 and TRBJ2-7, is GAGVSQSPRYKVTKRGQDVALRCDPISGHVSLYWYRQALGQGPEFLTYFNYEAQQDKSGLPNDRFSAERPEGSISTLTIQRTEQRDSAMYRCASSLGTSAYEQYFGPGTRLTVT.

The chain employs TRBV28 and TRBJ1-2; no definite D call. The V end lost 6 bases, the J end lost 2 bases, and 16 bases lay between the germline ends. Germline-derived CDR1 and CDR2 are MDHEN and SYDVKM. The CDR3 runs 15 residues. CDR3 DNA: TGTGCCAGCAGCCCAGCTACAGTTAGAAACTATGGCTACACCTTC. Its translation is CASSPATVRNYGYTF.